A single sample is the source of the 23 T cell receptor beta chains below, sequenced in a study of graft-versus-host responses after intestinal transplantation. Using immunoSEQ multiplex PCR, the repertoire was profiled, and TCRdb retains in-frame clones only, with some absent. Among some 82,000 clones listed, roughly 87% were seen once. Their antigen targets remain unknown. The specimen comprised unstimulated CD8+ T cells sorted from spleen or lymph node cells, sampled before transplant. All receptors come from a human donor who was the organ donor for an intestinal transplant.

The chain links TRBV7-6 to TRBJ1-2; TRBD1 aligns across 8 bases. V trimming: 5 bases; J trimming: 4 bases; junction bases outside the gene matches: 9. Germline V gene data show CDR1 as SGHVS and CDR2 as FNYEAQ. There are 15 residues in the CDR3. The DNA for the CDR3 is TGTGCCAGCAGCCCCTTGAACAGGGGGATCTATGGCTACACCTTC. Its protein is CASSPLNRGIYGYTF. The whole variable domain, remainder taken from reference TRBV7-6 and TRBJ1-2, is GAGVSQSPRYKVTKRGQDVALRCDPISGHVSLYWYRQALGQGPEFLTYFNYEAQQDKSGLPNDRFSAERPEGSISTLTIQRTEQRDSAMYRCASSPLNRGIYGYTFGSGTRLTVV.

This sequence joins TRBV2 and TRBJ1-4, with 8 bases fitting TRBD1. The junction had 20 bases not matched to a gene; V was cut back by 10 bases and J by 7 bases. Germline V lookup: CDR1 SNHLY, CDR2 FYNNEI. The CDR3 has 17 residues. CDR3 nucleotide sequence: TGTGCCACCCAGGACAGGGCGCGTGAAGATCTCCTTGAAAAACTGTTTTTT. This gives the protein CATQDRAREDLLEKLFF.

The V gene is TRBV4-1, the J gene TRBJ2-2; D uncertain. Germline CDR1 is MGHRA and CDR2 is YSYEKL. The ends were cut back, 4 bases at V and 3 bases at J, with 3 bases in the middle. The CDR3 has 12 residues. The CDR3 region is CASSRYTGELFF. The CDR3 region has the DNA TGCGCCAGCAGCCGCTACACCGGGGAGCTGTTTTTT.

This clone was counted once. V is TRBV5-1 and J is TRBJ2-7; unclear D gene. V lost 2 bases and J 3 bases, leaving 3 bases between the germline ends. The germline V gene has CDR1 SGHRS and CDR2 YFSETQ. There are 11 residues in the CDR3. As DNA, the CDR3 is TGCGCCAGCAGCTTAGGCTACGAGCAGTACTTC. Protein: CASSLGYEQYF.

The CDR3 DNA sequence: TGTGCCAGCAGCCAAGACGCAGATGGGATCTACGAGCAGTACTTC. This gives the protein CASSQDADGIYEQYF. The chain couples TRBV4-2 to TRBJ2-7; D unresolved. CDR1 and CDR2 from the germline V gene are LGHNA and YNFKEQ. The CDR3 length is 15 residues. V was pared by 0 bases and J by 3 bases, with 12 bases between.

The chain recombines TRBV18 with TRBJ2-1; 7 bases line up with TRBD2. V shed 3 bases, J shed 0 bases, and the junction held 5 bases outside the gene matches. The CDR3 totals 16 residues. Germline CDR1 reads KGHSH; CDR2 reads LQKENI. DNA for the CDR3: TGTGCCAGCTCACCGGGCGGGGGAAGCTCCTACAATGAGCAGTTCTTC. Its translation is CASSPGGGSSYNEQFF.

CDR3 DNA: TGTGCCAGCAGTTTAGATTGGGACATACCAACCTCTGGAAACACCATATATTTT. As protein: CASSLDWDIPTSGNTIYF. The chain is built from TRBV28 and TRBJ1-3, with D possibly matching TRBD1 (6 bases). The V and J ends lost 2 bases and 0 bases respectively, with 17 bases between them. The CDR3 length is 18 residues. The germline V gene has CDR1 MDHEN and CDR2 SYDVKM.

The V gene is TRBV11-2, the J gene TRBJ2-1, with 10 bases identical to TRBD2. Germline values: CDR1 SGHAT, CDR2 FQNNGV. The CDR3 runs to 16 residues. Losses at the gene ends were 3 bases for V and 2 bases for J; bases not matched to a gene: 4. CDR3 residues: CASSFGTSGAYNEQFF. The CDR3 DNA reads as TGTGCCAGCAGCTTTGGAACTAGCGGGGCCTACAATGAGCAGTTCTTC.

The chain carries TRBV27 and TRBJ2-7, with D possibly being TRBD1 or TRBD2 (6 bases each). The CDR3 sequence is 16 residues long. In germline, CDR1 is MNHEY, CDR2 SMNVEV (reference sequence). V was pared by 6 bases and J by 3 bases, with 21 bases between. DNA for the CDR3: TGTGCCAGCAGGGTTAGATGGGGGGCCGCCTACTACGAGCAGTACTTC. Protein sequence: CASRVRWGAAYYEQYF.

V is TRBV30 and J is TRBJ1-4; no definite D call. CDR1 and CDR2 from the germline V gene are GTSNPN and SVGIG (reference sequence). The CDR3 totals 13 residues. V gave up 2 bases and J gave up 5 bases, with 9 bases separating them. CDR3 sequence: CAWSRGLNEKLFF. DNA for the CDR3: TGTGCCTGGAGTCGTGGGCTGAATGAAAAACTGTTTTTT.

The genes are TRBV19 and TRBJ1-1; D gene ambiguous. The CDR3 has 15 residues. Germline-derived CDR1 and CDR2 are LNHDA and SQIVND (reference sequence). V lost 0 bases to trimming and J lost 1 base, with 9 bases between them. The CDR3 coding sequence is TGTGCCAGTAGTATAGAGAGGGTAGCGAACACTGAAGCTTTCTTT. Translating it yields CASSIERVANTEAFF.

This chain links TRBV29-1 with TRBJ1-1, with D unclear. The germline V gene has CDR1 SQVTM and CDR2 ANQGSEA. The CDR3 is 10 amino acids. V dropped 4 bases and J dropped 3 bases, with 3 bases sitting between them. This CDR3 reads CSVGYTEAFF. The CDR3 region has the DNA TGCAGCGTTGGTTACACTGAAGCTTTCTTT.

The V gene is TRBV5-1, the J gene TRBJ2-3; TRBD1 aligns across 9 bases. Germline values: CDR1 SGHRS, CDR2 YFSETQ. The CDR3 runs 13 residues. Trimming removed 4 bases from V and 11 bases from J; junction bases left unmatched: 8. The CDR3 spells CASSGNRGPEQYF. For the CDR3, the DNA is TGCGCCAGCAGCGGTAACAGGGGGCCCGAGCAGTATTTT.

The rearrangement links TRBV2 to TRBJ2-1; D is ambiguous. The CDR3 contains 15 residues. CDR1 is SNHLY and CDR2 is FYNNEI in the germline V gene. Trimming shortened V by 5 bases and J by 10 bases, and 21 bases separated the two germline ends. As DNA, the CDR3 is TGTGCCAGCAGTCTTCCGATTTCGCCTTTGGGGGAGCAGTTCTTC. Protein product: CASSLPISPLGEQFF.

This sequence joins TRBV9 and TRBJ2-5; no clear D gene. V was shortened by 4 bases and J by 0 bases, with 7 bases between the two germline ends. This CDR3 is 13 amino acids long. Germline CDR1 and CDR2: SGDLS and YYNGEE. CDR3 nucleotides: TGTGCCAGCAGCTCCCTGTACCAAGAGACCCAGTACTTC. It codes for CASSSLYQETQYF.

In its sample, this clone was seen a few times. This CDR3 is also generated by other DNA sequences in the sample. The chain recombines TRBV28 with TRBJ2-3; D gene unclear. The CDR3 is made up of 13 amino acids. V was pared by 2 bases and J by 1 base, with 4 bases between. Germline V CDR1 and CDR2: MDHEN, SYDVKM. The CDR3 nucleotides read TGTGCCAGCAGTTTACCCGGCACAGATACGCAGTATTTT. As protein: CASSLPGTDTQYF.

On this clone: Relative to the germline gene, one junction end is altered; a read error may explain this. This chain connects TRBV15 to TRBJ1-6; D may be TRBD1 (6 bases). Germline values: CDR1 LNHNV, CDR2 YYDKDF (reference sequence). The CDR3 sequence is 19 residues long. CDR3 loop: CATSTRGTAGATYKSPLHF. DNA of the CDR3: TGTGCCACCAGCACCCGAGGTACCGCGGGGGCCACCTATAAATCACCCCTCCACTTT.

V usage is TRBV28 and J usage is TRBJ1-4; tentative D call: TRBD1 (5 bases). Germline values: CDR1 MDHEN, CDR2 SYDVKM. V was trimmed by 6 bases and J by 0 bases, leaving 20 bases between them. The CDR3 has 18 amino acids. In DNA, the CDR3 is TGTGCCAGCAGGGGATTAACAAGCAACAGGCCAACTAATGAAAAACTGTTTTTT. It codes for CASRGLTSNRPTNEKLFF.

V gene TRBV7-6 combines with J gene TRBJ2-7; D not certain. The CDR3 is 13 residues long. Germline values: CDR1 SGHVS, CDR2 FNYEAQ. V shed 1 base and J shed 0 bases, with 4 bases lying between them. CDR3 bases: TGTGCCAGCAGCTTAGACAGCTCCTACGAGCAGTACTTC. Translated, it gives CASSLDSSYEQYF.

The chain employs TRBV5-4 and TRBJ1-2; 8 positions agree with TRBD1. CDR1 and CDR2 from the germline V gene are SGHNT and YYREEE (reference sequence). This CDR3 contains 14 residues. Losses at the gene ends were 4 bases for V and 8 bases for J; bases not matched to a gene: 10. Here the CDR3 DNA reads TGTGCCAGCAGCCAATATCCGACAGGGGAAGGCTACACCTTC. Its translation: CASSQYPTGEGYTF. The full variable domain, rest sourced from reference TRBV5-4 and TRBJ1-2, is ETGVTQSPTHLIKTRGQQVTLRCSSQSGHNTVSWYQQALGQGPQFIFQYYREEENGRGNFPPRFSGLQFPNYSSELNVNALELDDSALYLCASSQYPTGEGYTFGSGTRLTVV.

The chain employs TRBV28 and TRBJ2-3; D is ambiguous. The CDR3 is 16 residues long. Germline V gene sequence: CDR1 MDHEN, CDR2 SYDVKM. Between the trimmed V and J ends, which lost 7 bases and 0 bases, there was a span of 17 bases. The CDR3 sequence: CASTTVDLTSTDTQYF. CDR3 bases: TGTGCCAGCACTACCGTGGACCTTACTAGCACAGATACGCAGTATTTT.

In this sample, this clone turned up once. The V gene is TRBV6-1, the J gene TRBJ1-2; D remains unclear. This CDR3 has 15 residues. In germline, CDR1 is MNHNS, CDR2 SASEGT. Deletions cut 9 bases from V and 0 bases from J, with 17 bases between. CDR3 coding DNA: TGTGCCAGTCGGGTCATCGACGAGCCTAACTATGGCTACACCTTC. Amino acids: CASRVIDEPNYGYTF.

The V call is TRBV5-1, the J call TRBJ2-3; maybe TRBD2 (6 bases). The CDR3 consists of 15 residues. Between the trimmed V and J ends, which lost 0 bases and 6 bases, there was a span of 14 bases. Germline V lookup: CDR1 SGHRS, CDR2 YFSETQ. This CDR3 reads CASSLVAVEGDTQYF. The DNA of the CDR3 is TGCGCCAGCAGCTTGGTAGCAGTGGAGGGGGATACGCAGTATTTT.